The 21 T cell receptor beta chains presented below share a single source sample, sequenced in a study of memory CD4+ T cells and cytomegalovirus serostatus. The sort gate was single viable CD3+CD4+CD8-CD45RO+ cells for memory CD4+ T cells. The data were produced by immunoSEQ multiplex PCR, yet TCRdb's version contains in-frame clones alone and is incomplete. The sample comprises about 27,000 clones, about 76% of which are singletons, and around 1.1% rests with the top ten. The specimen was memory CD4+ T cells from blood. The origin of the receptors is an adult in good health and CMV-seronegative.

The genes are TRBV2 and TRBJ2-7; 8 bases match TRBD1. The CDR3 sequence is 18 residues long. Losses at the gene ends were 8 bases for V and 3 bases for J; bases not matched to a gene: 21. Germline-derived CDR1 and CDR2 are SNHLY and FYNNEI. CDR3 amino acids: CASEHRTGRTGLRYEQYF. Here the CDR3 DNA reads TGTGCCAGCGAACATAGGACAGGGCGGACGGGGCTTCGCTACGAGCAGTACTTC.

The chain couples TRBV29-1 to TRBJ2-6; D uncertain. In germline, CDR1 is SQVTM, CDR2 ANQGSEA. V was pared by 1 base and J by 0 bases, with 10 bases between. The CDR3 runs to 16 residues. CDR3 nucleotide sequence: TGCAGCGTTGAAGGAGACATTCTCTCTGGGGCCAACGTCCTGACTTTC. Translating gives CSVEGDILSGANVLTF.

This chain uses TRBV27 with TRBJ2-7; 9 nucleotides match TRBD2. The CDR3 is made up of 15 amino acids. J gave up 1 base and V 7 bases, and 8 bases lay outside the gene matches. Germline V gene data show CDR1 as MNHEY and CDR2 as SMNVEV (reference sequence). The CDR3 nucleotides read TGTGCCAGCAAGGTGGGGACTAGCAGGTCCTACGAGCAGTACTTC. Its translation is CASKVGTSRSYEQYF.

This clone was seen just once. This rearrangement joins TRBV6-6 to TRBJ1-5; 8 nucleotides agree with TRBD1. Germline V gives CDR1 MNHNY, CDR2 SVGAGI (reference sequence). J gave up 10 bases and V 5 bases, and 1 base lay outside the gene matches. This CDR3 spans 11 amino acids. CDR3 sequence: CASSGQGPQHF. As DNA, the CDR3 is TGTGCCAGCAGTGGACAGGGACCCCAGCATTTT.

This sequence joins TRBV7-2 and TRBJ2-3; 13 nucleotides agree with TRBD2. There are 12 residues in the CDR3. Germline lookup yields CDR1 SGHTA and CDR2 FQGNSA. V was clipped by 4 bases and J by 14 bases; unmatched bases: 3. CDR3 bases: TGTGCCAGCAGCTCGACTAGCGGGGGGTCGTATTTT. As protein: CASSSTSGGSYF.

The chain carries TRBV19 and TRBJ1-2; TRBD1 might be the D (5 bases). Germline V gene lookup returns CDR1 LNHDA and CDR2 SQIVND (reference sequence). The CDR3 has 12 amino acids. With 5 bases removed from V and 7 bases from J, the gap between germline ends came to 11 bases. The CDR3 DNA reads as TGTGCCAGTAGTGGGGGACTAGGTGGCTACACCTTC. Translation: CASSGGLGGYTF.

The rearrangement joins TRBV10-3 to TRBJ2-5; no reliable D call. The CDR3 is 11 residues long. The V end was cut by 3 bases, the J end by 11 bases, with 10 bases between. CDR1 ENHRY and CDR2 SYGVKD come from the germline V gene. CDR3: CAISEDQEQYF. CDR3 in DNA: TGTGCCATCAGTGAAGACCAAGAGCAGTACTTC.

This clone was seen a handful of times. The chain combines TRBV2 with TRBJ1-2; D not resolved. The length of the CDR3 is 13 residues. The ends were cut back, 1 base at V and 8 bases at J, with 11 bases in the middle. Germline V gives CDR1 SNHLY, CDR2 FYNNEI. Written as DNA, the CDR3 is TGTGCCAGCAGTGAAGAGGTCGGATCCGGCTACACCTTC. It translates to CASSEEVGSGYTF.

The J gene is TRBJ1-3, the V gene TRBV7-3; D remains unclear. This CDR3 has 15 residues. V was shortened by 10 bases and J by 0 bases, with 16 bases between the two germline ends. Germline loops: CDR1 SGHTA, CDR2 FQGTGA. CDR3 DNA sequence: TGTGCCACCAAGAAAGACGGGTCCTCTGGAAACACCATATATTTT. Amino acid sequence: CATKKDGSSGNTIYF.

The CDR3 loop reads CASSLIRDTQYF. In nucleotides, the CDR3 is TGTGCCAGCAGCTTAATCCGAGATACGCAGTATTTT. The chain combines TRBV11-2 with TRBJ2-3, with no clear D. The V and J ends lost 2 bases and 5 bases respectively, with 5 bases between them. The CDR3 is made up of 12 amino acids. Germline assignment: CDR1 SGHAT and CDR2 FQNNGV.

The table lists this clone with a count of one. The gene calls are TRBV28 and TRBJ1-2; D is uncertain. Per germline, CDR1 MDHEN and CDR2 SYDVKM. V shed 6 bases and J shed 4 bases, with 12 bases lying between them. This CDR3 region has 13 residues. In DNA form, the CDR3 reads TGTGCCAGCAGGGAAAAGGTTACCTATGGCTACACCTTC. This encodes CASREKVTYGYTF.

The chain is built from TRBV7-9 and TRBJ2-7; the match to TRBD2 covers 10 bases. Germline V gene lookup returns CDR1 SEHNR and CDR2 FQNEAQ (reference sequence). CDR3 length equals 15 residues. J was trimmed by 3 bases and V by 6 bases; bases with no gene match: 8. This CDR3 reads CASRYASGRGYEQYF. The DNA of the CDR3 is TGTGCCAGCAGGTACGCTAGCGGGAGAGGCTACGAGCAGTACTTC.

The rearrangement joins TRBV19 to TRBJ2-3; 9 bases are a match to TRBD2. The CDR3 loop spans 14 amino acids. Germline CDR1 is LNHDA and CDR2 is SQIVND (reference sequence). J was trimmed by 6 bases and V by 4 bases; bases with no gene match: 5. CDR3 DNA sequence: TGTGCCAGTAGTAGCGGGGGGGCTTCGGATACGCAGTATTTT. This codes for CASSSGGASDTQYF.

A single count supports this clone. Here the CDR3 DNA reads TGTGCTAGTGGTCCTCAGAGGGGGAACTATGGCTACACCTTC. This codes for CASGPQRGNYGYTF. The V gene is TRBV12-5, the J gene TRBJ1-2; perhaps TRBD1 as D (6 bases). The CDR3 is 14 residues long. Germline values: CDR1 LGHNT, CDR2 FRNRAP. V was shortened by 5 bases and J by 2 bases, with 12 bases between the two germline ends.

The rearrangement joins TRBV14 to TRBJ1-2; possibly TRBD1 for D (6 bases). V was pared by 6 bases and J by 5 bases, with 28 bases between. Looked up from germline, CDR1 is SGHDN and CDR2 is FVKESK. The CDR3 runs 18 residues. CDR3 region: CASSTNPGNRRGGYGYTF. The CDR3 DNA reads as TGTGCCAGCAGTACGAACCCAGGGAACCGCAGGGGTGGGTATGGCTACACCTTC.

This chain links TRBV5-5 with TRBJ2-7, with a tentative D call TRBD2 (6 bases). The CDR3 is made up of 15 amino acids. With 3 bases removed from V and 1 base from J, the gap between germline ends came to 14 bases. The germline V gene encodes CDR1 SGHKS and CDR2 YYEKEE (reference sequence). The CDR3 DNA reads TGTGCCAGCAGCTCCCAGCTAGCGCCGTCCTACGAGCAGTACTTC. Translating it yields CASSSQLAPSYEQYF. The full variable domain, in which reference TRBV5-5 and TRBJ2-7 provide the parts outside the CDR3, is DAGVTQSPTHLIKTRGQQVTLRCSPISGHKSVSWYQQVLGQGPQFIFQYYEKEERGRGNFPDRFSARQFPNYSSELNVNALLLGDSALYLCASSSQLAPSYEQYFGPGTRLTVT.

This chain connects TRBV7-8 to TRBJ1-1; weak D call: TRBD1 (5 bases). This CDR3 is built from 14 residues. Germline V gives CDR1 SGHVS, CDR2 FQNEAQ. Trimming removed 5 bases at V and 5 bases at J, with 15 bases between. The CDR3 DNA reads as TGTGCCAGCAGCACCCTCGGGGGGACGACTGAAGCTTTCTTT. Translating gives CASSTLGGTTEAFF.

This chain joins TRBV7-2 and TRBJ2-3, with unresolved D. CDR1 SGHTA and CDR2 FQGNSA come from the germline V gene. The CDR3 has 13 amino acids. Trimming left V 2 bases short and J 5 bases short, with 8 bases between. The CDR3 loop is CASSLSWGDTQYF. For the CDR3, the DNA is TGTGCCAGCAGCTTAAGCTGGGGAGATACGCAGTATTTT.

The chain employs TRBV18 and TRBJ2-7, with 9 positions matching TRBD1. V lost 3 bases and J lost 2; bases outside the gene matches: 11. CDR3 size: 17 residues. In germline, CDR1 is KGHSH, CDR2 LQKENI. The CDR3 protein is CASSPRPGQGFTYEQYF. The CDR3 DNA sequence: TGTGCCAGCTCACCTAGACCGGGACAGGGTTTTACCTACGAGCAGTACTTC. Looking up the rest from reference TRBV18 and TRBJ2-7 gives the full variable domain: NAGVMQNPRHLVRRRGQEARLRCSPMKGHSHVYWYRQLPEEGLKFMVYLQKENIIDESGMPKERFSAEFPKEGPSILRIQQVVRGDSAAYFCASSPRPGQGFTYEQYFGPGTRLTVT.

The CDR3 DNA reads as TGTGCCAGCTCACCCTCCCAAGAGACCCAGTACTTC. Protein: CASSPSQETQYF. The rearrangement joins TRBV18 to TRBJ2-5; no definite D call. In germline, CDR1 is KGHSH, CDR2 LQKENI. Trimming took off 3 bases at V and 1 base at J, with 3 bases between the two ends. The CDR3 contains 12 residues.

The rearrangement uses TRBV28 and TRBJ1-2, with D perhaps TRBD1 (6 bases). The V end lost 10 bases, the J end lost 7 bases, and 25 bases lay between the germline ends. From germline, CDR1 is MDHEN and CDR2 SYDVKM. This CDR3 has 15 amino acids. DNA for the CDR3: TGTGCCACCGACGGCGGCGGGGGCGGGTTTCGTGGCTACACCTTC. Translated: CATDGGGGGFRGYTF.